These 20 T cell receptor beta chains originate from one sample sequenced in a study of T cells after yellow fever vaccination. Using its own MiXCR run on the 5' RACE reads, TCRdb lists one record per CDR3 protein. The data show hundreds of thousands of distinct CDR3 sequences, less than 4.5% seen once. The starting material was PBMCs, obtained on the day of the yellow fever booster vaccination. The receptors here all came from a man younger than 35 who received the YFV17D yellow fever vaccine.

The CDR3 loop reads CAISGNRTGFGKTQYF. CDR3 nucleotide sequence: TGTGCCATCAGTGGTAACCGGACAGGGTTCGGGAAGACCCAGTACTTC. This rearrangement joins TRBV10-3 to TRBJ2-5; 8 bases map to TRBD1. V lost 4 bases to trimming and J lost 6 bases; unmatched junction nucleotides: 13. The CDR3 is 16 residues long. Germline CDR1 reads ENHRY; CDR2 reads SYGVKD.

At least ten counts were recorded for this clonotype. V gene TRBV4-2 combines with J gene TRBJ2-3; TRBD1 might be the D (5 bases). CDR1 is LGHNA, CDR2 YNFKEQ, per germline. The CDR3 has 15 residues. The V and J ends lost 2 bases and 0 bases respectively, with 9 bases between them. The CDR3 protein is CASSQSRQSTDTQYF. Written as DNA, the CDR3 is TGTGCCAGCAGCCAATCCCGACAGAGCACAGATACGCAGTATTTT.

This clonotype showed up many times. The chain has TRBV4-1 and TRBJ1-2; D not resolved. The CDR3 has 14 amino acids. The germline CDR1 and CDR2 sequences are MGHRA and YSYEKL. V was clipped by 0 bases and J by 0 bases, with 5 bases between them. This CDR3 reads CASSQDPANYGYTF. The CDR3 coding sequence is TGCGCCAGCAGCCAAGATCCAGCTAACTATGGCTACACCTTC.

There are a few counts of this clonotype. The CDR3 here is CASDYRGEKTQYF. CDR3 coding DNA: TGTGCCAGCGATTACAGGGGGGAAAAGACCCAGTACTTC. The chain combines TRBV2 with TRBJ2-5, with 8 positions matching TRBD1. Unmatched junction bases numbered 8, after V lost 8 bases and J lost 6 bases. The CDR3 is 13 residues long. Germline V gene sequence: CDR1 SNHLY, CDR2 FYNNEI.

This clonotype has just a few counts. V and J are TRBV4-1 and TRBJ2-1; 9 positions match TRBD2. Germline loops: CDR1 MGHRA, CDR2 YSYEKL. V lost 4 bases and J lost 10; bases outside the gene matches: 11. There are 15 residues in the CDR3. CDR3 nucleotide sequence: TGCGCCAGCAGCCCTCACGGAGCGGGGGGCTGGGAGCAGTTCTTC. Translation gives CASSPHGAGGWEQFF.

This clonotype was counted between two and nine times. The rearrangement joins TRBV7-2 to TRBJ1-2, with D possibly being TRBD1 (6 bases). V was cut by 1 base and J by 8 bases, with 17 bases left in between. This CDR3 region has 15 residues. CDR1 is SGHTA, CDR2 FQGNSA, per germline. The CDR3 DNA follows: TGTGCCAGCAGCTTAGGACTACGGGACACCGCGGGCTACACCTTC. The encoded protein is CASSLGLRDTAGYTF.

The table lists this clonotype with a few counts. The rearrangement links TRBV12-3 or TRBV12-4 to TRBJ1-3, with a tentative D call TRBD1 (6 bases). Trimming pared 6 bases from V and 7 bases from J, leaving 25 bases between. The CDR3 extends over 17 amino acids. The CDR3 nucleotides are TGTGCCAGCAGCTTCCAACCTTTAAGGACAGATGTCAACACCATATATTTT. Residues: CASSFQPLRTDVNTIYF.

This clonotype was seen only a few times. The chain links TRBV9 to TRBJ2-5; a weak D match, TRBD2 (6 bases). Germline loops: CDR1 SGDLS, CDR2 YYNGEE. V was shortened by 2 bases and J by 1 base, with 12 bases between the two germline ends. This CDR3 is 15 amino acids long. The CDR3: CASSVFGGRQETQYF. CDR3 in DNA: TGTGCCAGCAGCGTTTTCGGGGGTCGCCAAGAGACCCAGTACTTC.

This clonotype has at least ten counts. The chain has TRBV7-2 and TRBJ2-3; weak D call: TRBD2 (7 bases). CDR3 length: 19 residues. The germline gives CDR1 SGHTA, CDR2 FQGNSA. V shed 0 bases and J shed 2 bases, with 21 bases lying between them. CDR3 nucleotides: TGTGCCAGCAGCTTAGCGAGGGGAATGGTCGGGGGGCACACAGATACGCAGTATTTT. It yields the protein CASSLARGMVGGHTDTQYF.

J is TRBJ1-3 and V is TRBV4-1; no firm D call. This CDR3 region has 13 residues. Germline values: CDR1 MGHRA, CDR2 YSYEKL. Trimming left V 4 bases short and J 3 bases short, with 7 bases between. CDR3 protein: CASSPSGGNTIYF. In DNA form, the CDR3 reads TGCGCCAGCAGCCCCTCGGGTGGAAACACCATATATTTT.

This clonotype showed up many times. This chain connects TRBV7-2 to TRBJ2-5, with 15 bases identical to TRBD2. The CDR3 runs 18 residues. Trimming removed 6 bases from V and 5 bases from J; junction bases left unmatched: 13. Germline V gene sequence: CDR1 SGHTA, CDR2 FQGNSA. The CDR3 loop reads CASSPGTSGGWRQETQYF. CDR3 nucleotide sequence: TGTGCCAGCAGTCCCGGGACTAGCGGGGGGTGGCGCCAGGAGACCCAGTACTTC. The variable domain in full, completed from reference TRBV7-2 and TRBJ2-5, reads GAGVSQSPSNKVTEKGKDVELRCDPISGHTALYWYRQSLGQGLEFLIYFQGNSAPDKSGLPSDRFSAERTGGSVSTLTIQRTQQEDSAVYLCASSPGTSGGWRQETQYFGPGTRLLVL.

This clonotype has at least ten counts. The genes are TRBV7-2 and TRBJ2-4; no clear D gene. V was pared by 4 bases and J by 8 bases, with 12 bases between. Germline CDR1 reads SGHTA; CDR2 reads FQGNSA. The CDR3 length is 13 residues. CDR3 DNA: TGTGCCAGCAGCTCCCTACGAAGGGACATTCAGTACTTC. Its protein product is CASSSLRRDIQYF. Combining the CDR3 with reference TRBV7-2 and TRBJ2-4 gives the whole variable domain GAGVSQSPSNKVTEKGKDVELRCDPISGHTALYWYRQSLGQGLEFLIYFQGNSAPDKSGLPSDRFSAERTGGSVSTLTIQRTQQEDSAVYLCASSSLRRDIQYFGAGTRLSVL.

The V gene is TRBV5-6, the J gene TRBJ1-5, with D perhaps TRBD1 (5 bases). The CDR3 totals 14 residues. Looked up from germline, CDR1 is SGHDT and CDR2 is YYEEEE. V was shortened by 6 bases and J by 4 bases, with 14 bases between the two germline ends. The CDR3 loop is CASTQGGGNQPQHF. For the CDR3, the DNA is TGTGCCAGCACCCAGGGTGGAGGGAATCAGCCCCAGCATTTT.

This clonotype was recorded a few times. The V gene is TRBV7-9, the J gene TRBJ2-3; D is unresolved. V was cut by 5 bases and J by 5 bases, with 14 bases left in between. The germline V gene encodes CDR1 SEHNR and CDR2 FQNEAQ (reference sequence). This CDR3 contains 14 residues. The CDR3 is CASSPTRGGDTQYF. The CDR3, as DNA: TGTGCCAGCAGCCCAACCCGTGGCGGAGATACGCAGTATTTT.

Many counts were recorded for this clonotype. The V and J genes are TRBV2 and TRBJ2-1; TRBD2 agrees at 8 bases. Germline V CDR1 and CDR2: SNHLY, FYNNEI. There are 14 residues in the CDR3. The V gene end was trimmed by 8 bases and the J gene end by 10 bases; junction bases not matched to a gene: 13. The CDR3 nucleotides are TGTGCCAGCGCGCGGGGGACTAGGATAACCGAGCAGTTCTTC. It is translated as CASARGTRITEQFF.

This clonotype was picked up a small number of times. This sequence joins TRBV11-2 and TRBJ1-1; D is perhaps TRBD1 (5 bases). Trimming removed 3 bases at V and 6 bases at J, with 11 bases between. The germline V gene has CDR1 SGHAT and CDR2 FQNNGV. The CDR3 is 13 amino acids. CDR3 region: CASSFTGAPEAFF. CDR3 sequence (DNA): TGTGCCAGCAGCTTTACAGGAGCCCCTGAAGCTTTCTTT.

This clonotype was counted at least ten times. The gene calls are TRBV5-1 and TRBJ1-1; D is unresolved. Per the germline V gene, CDR1 is SGHRS and CDR2 is YFSETQ. This CDR3 spans 12 amino acids. The V gene lost 0 bases and the J gene lost 7 bases, with 7 bases spanning the gap. The CDR3 DNA is TGCGCCAGCAGCTTGGTAGCGGGTGAAGCTTTCTTT. Protein: CASSLVAGEAFF.

The chain employs TRBV7-6 and TRBJ2-1, with 7 nucleotides matching TRBD2. CDR1 is SGHVS, CDR2 FNYEAQ, per germline. CDR3 length: 15 residues. V lost 5 bases to trimming and J lost 0 bases; unmatched junction nucleotides: 4. For the CDR3, the DNA is TGTGCCAGCAGCCACAAGCGGGACTCCTACAATGAGCAGTTCTTC. Its translation is CASSHKRDSYNEQFF.

This clonotype came up many times. CDR3 nucleotide sequence: TGTGCCAGCAGTCCAACCCTCCTGGCGGGTCGCTCCTACAATGAGCAGTTCTTC. It translates to CASSPTLLAGRSYNEQFF. The chain carries TRBV28 and TRBJ2-1, with a weak D call TRBD2 (5 bases). The V and J ends lost 5 bases and 0 bases respectively, with 20 bases between them. Germline V gene sequence: CDR1 MDHEN, CDR2 SYDVKM. This CDR3 comprises 18 residues.

This clonotype appeared many times. The gene calls are TRBV7-3 and TRBJ2-1; D unclear. Trimming removed 5 bases from V and 0 bases from J, with 26 bases in between. CDR1 is SGHTA and CDR2 is FQGTGA in the germline V gene. This CDR3 has 20 amino acids. Here the CDR3 DNA reads TGTGCCAGCAGCCGCAAGGCCCCCAGATCGGACGGGCACTCCTACAATGAGCAGTTCTTC. It translates to CASSRKAPRSDGHSYNEQFF.